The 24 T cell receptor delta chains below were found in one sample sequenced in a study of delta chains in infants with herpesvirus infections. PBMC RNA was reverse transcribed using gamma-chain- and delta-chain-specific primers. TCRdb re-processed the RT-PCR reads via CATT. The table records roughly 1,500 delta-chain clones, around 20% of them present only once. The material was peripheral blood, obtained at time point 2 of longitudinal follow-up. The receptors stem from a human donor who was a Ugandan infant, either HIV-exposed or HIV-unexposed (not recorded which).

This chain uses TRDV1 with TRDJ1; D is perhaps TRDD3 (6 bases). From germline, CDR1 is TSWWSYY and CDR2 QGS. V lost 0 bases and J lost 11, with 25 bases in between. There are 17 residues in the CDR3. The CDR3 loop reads CALGELTPYGGPTGLIF. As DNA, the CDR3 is TGTGCTCTTGGGGAACTAACGCCGTACGGGGGACCTACGGGGCTCATCTTT.

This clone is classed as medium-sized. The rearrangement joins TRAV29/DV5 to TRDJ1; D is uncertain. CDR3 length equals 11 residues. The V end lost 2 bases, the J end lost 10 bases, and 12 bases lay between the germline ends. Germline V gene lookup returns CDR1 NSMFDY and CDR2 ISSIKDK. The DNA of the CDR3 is TGTGCAGCAAGTTCCATACTCCCACTCATCTTT. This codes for CAASSILPLIF. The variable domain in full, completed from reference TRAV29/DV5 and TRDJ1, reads DQQVKQNSPSLSVQEGRISILNCDYTNSMFDYFLWYKKYPAEGPTFLISISSIKDKNEDGRFTVFLNKSAKHLSLHIVPSQPGDSAVYFCAASSILPLIFGKGTRVTVEP.

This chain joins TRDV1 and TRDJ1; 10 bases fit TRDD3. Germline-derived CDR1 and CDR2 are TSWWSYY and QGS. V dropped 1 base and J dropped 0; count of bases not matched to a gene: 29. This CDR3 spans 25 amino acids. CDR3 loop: CALGEPGPPGHSGYWGMRYTDKLIF. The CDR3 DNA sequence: TGTGCTCTTGGGGAACCGGGCCCCCCTGGGCATTCTGGGTACTGGGGGATGCGGTACACCGATAAACTCATCTTT.

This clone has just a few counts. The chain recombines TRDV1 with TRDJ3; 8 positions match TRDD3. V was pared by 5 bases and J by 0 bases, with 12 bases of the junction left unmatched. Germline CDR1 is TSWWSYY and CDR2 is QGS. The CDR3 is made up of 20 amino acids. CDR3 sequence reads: CALGCCGIRVVSWDTRQMFF. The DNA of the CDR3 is TGTGCTCTTGGGTGTTGTGGGATACGCGTCGTCTCCTGGGACACCCGACAGATGTTTTTC.

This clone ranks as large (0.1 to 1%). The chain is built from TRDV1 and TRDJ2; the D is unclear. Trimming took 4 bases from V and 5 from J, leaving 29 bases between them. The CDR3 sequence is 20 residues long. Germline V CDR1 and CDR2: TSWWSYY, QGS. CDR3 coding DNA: TGTGCTCTTGGGGTCCTGCTACGTACCCCGCGTGCCCCATTAACAGCACAACTCTTCTTT. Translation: CALGVLLRTPRAPLTAQLFF.

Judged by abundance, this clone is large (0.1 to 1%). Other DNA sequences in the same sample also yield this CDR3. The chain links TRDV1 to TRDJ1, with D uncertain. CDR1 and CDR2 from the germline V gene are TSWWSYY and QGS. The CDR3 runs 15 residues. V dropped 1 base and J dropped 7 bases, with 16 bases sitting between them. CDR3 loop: CALGERPQGPTKLIF. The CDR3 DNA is TGTGCTCTTGGGGAACGGCCCCAGGGGCCGACTAAACTCATCTTT.

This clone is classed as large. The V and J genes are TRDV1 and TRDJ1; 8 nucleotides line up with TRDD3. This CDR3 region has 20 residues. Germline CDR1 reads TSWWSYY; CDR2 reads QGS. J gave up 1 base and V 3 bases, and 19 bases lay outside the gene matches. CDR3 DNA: TGTGCTCTTGGGGAGGTTTCCGACTGGGGGTCCCAGATGGGCACCGATAAACTCATCTTT. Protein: CALGEVSDWGSQMGTDKLIF.

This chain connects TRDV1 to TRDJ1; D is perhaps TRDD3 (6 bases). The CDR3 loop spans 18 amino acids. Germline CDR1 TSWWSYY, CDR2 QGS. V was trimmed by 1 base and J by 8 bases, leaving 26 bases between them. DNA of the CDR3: TGTGCTCTTGGGGAACAAAAGCGCCAGATACGCACGAGAGTAAAACTCATCTTT. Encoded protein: CALGEQKRQIRTRVKLIF.

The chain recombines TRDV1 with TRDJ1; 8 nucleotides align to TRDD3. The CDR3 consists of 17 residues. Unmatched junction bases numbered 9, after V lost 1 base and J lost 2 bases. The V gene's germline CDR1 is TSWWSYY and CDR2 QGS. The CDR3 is CALGEHRDWGPTDKLIF. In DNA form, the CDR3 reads TGTGCTCTTGGGGAACACAGGGACTGGGGGCCGACCGATAAACTCATCTTT.

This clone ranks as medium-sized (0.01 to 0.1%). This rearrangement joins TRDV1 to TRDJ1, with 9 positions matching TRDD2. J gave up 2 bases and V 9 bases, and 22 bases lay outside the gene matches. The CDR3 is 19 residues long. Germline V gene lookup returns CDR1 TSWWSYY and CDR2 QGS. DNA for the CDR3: TGTGCTCTCAGAGCCTTCCTACGGACTGGGGCTCCCTCAACCGATAAACTCATCTTT. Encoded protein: CALRAFLRTGAPSTDKLIF.

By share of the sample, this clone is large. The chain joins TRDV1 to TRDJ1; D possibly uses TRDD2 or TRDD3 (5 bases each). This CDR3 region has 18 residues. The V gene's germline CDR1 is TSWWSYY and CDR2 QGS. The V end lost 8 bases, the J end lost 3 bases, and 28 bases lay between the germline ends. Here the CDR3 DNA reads TGTGCTCTTCTTCCGGGGGTTTTCGCCTTCACGGGGGCCGATAAACTCATCTTT. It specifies CALLPGVFAFTGADKLIF.

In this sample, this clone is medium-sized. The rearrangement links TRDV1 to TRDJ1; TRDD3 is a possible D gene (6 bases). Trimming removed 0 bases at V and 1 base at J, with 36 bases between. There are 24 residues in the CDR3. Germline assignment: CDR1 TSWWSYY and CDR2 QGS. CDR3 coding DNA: TGTGCTCTTGGGGAACTAGGTGCCCTCTTCGGCGATTTACTGGGTGGCCATAGCACCGATAAACTCATCTTT. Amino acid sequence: CALGELGALFGDLLGGHSTDKLIF.

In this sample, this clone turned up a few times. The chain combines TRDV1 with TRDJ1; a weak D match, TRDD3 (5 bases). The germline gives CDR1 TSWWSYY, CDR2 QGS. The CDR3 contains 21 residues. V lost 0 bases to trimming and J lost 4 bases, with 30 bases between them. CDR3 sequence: CALGELNQPRLGMSTNDKLIF. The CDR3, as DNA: TGTGCTCTTGGGGAACTTAACCAACCCCGTCTTGGGATGAGTACTAACGATAAACTCATCTTT.

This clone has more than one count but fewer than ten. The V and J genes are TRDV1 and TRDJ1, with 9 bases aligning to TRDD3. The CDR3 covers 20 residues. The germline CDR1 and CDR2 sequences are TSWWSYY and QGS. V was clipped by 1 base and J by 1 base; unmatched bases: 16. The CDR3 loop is CALGERRMDGGYCCTDKLIF. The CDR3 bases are TGTGCTCTTGGGGAACGTCGAATGGATGGGGGATATTGCTGCACCGATAAACTCATCTTT.

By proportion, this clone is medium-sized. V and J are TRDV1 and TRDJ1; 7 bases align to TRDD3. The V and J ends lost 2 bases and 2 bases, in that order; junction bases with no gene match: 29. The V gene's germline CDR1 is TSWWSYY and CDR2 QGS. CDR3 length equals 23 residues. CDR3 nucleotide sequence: TGTGCTCTTGGGGAAAAGTTCCAACTGGGCTGGGGGGCATCCCATTGTGGGACCGATAAACTCATCTTT. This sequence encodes CALGEKFQLGWGASHCGTDKLIF.

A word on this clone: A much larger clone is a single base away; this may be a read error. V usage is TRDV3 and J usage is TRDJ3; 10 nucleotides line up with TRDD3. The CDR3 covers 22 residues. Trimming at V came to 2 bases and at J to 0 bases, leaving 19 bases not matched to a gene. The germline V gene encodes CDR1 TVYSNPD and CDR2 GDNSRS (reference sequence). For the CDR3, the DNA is TGTGCCTTTGAGAAAGGGTTTACTGGGGGGATACGTCGCTCCTGGGACACCCGACAGATGTTTTTC. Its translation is CAFEKGFTGGIRRSWDTRQMFF.

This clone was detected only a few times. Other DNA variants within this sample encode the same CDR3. The DNA of the CDR3 is TGTGCTCTTGGGGAACTACCCTCATTGAACAAATGGGGACTCATCTTT. The encoded protein is CALGELPSLNKWGLIF. J is TRDJ1 and V is TRDV1, with D perhaps matching TRDD3 (5 bases). This CDR3 region has 16 residues. V lost 0 bases, J lost 10 bases, and 21 bases lay in between. Germline V gene lookup returns CDR1 TSWWSYY and CDR2 QGS.

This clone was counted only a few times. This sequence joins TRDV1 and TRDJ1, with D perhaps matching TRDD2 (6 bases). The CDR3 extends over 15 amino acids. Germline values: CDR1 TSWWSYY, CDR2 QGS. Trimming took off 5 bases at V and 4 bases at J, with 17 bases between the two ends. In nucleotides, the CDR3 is TGTGCTCTTGGGAAGCTCTTCCTCGGCCACGATAAACTCATCTTT. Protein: CALGKLFLGHDKLIF.

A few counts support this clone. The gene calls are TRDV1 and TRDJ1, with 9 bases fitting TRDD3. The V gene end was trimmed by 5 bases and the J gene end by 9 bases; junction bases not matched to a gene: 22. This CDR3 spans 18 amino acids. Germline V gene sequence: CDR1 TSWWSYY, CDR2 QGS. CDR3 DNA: TGTGCTCTTGGGTCCAGCCTCCATCATCAGTCTGGGGGATCACAACTCATCTTT. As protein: CALGSSLHHQSGGSQLIF.

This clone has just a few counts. For the CDR3, the DNA is TGTGCTCTTGTGGTCCGGTACTGGGGGATAAATGATTGTCCCGATAAACTCATCTTT. It encodes CALVVRYWGINDCPDKLIF. The V and J genes are TRDV1 and TRDJ1; TRDD3 matches 11 bases. CDR3 length: 19 residues. The ends lost 7 bases at V and 3 bases at J; junction bases unmatched: 19. Germline V lookup: CDR1 TSWWSYY, CDR2 QGS.

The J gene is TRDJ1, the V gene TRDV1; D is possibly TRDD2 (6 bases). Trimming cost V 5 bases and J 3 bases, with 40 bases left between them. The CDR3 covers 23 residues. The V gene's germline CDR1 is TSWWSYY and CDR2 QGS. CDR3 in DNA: TGTGCTCTTGGGAGCCTAGTATTGTCTCCTACGTCCGCGGGGGCCCAACGTCCCGATAAACTCATCTTT. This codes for CALGSLVLSPTSAGAQRPDKLIF.

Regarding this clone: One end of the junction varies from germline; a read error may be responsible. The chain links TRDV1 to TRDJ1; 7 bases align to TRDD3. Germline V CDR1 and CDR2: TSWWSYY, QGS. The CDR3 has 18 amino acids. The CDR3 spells CALGGRLLPGGFTGKLIF. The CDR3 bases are TGTGCTCTTGGGGGGCGACTTCTCCCTGGGGGGTTCACCGGTAAACTCATCTTT.

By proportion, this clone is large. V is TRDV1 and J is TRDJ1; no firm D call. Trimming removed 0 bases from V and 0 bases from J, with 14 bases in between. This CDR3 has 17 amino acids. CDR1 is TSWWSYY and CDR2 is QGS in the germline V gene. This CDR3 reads CALGELRSEFYTDKLIF. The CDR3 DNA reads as TGTGCTCTTGGGGAACTCCGGTCCGAATTCTACACCGATAAACTCATCTTT.

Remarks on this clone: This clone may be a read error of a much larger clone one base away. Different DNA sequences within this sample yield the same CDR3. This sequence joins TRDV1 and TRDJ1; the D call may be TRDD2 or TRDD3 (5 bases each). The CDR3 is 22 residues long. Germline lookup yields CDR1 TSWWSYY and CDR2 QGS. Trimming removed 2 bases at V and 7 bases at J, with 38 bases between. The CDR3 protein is CALGETFFLPNDVLEDAGKLIF. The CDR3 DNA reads TGTGCTCTTGGGGAAACCTTCTTTCTGCCAAATGATGTACTGGAAGATGCCGGTAAACTCATCTTT.